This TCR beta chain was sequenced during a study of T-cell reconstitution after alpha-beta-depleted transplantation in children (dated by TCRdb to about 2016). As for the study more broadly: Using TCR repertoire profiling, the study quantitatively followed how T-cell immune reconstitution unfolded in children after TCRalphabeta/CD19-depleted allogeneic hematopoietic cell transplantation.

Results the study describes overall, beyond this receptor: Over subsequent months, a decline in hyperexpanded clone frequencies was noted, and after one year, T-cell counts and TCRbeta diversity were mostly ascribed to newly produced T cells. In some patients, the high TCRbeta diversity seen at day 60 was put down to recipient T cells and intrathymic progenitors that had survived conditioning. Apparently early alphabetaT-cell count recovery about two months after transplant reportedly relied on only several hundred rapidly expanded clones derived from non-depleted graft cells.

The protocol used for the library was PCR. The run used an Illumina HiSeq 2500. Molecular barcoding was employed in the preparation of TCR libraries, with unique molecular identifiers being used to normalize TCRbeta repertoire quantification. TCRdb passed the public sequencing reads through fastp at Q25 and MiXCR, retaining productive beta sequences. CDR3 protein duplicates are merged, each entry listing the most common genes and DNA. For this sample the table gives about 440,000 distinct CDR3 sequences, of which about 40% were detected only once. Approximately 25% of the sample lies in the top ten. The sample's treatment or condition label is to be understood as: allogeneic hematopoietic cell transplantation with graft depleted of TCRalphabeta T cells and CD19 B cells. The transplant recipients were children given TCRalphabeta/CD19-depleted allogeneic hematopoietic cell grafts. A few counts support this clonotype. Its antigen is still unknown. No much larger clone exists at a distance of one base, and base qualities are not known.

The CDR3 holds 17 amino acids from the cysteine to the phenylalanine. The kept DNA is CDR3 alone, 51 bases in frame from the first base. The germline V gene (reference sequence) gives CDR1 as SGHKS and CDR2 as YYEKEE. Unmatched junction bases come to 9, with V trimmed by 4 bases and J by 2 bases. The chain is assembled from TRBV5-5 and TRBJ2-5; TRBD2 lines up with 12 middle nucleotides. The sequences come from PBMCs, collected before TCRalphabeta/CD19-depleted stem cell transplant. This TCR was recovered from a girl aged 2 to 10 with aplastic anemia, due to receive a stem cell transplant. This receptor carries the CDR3 CASSRRRTSGTQETQYF. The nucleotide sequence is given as TGTGCCAGCAGCCGACGCCGGACTAGCGGGACACAAGAGACCCAGTACTTC. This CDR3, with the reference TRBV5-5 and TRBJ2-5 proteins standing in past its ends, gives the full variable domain DAGVTQSPTHLIKTRGQQVTLRCSPISGHKSVSWYQQVLGQGPQFIFQYYEKEERGRGNFPDRFSARQFPNYSSELNVNALLLGDSALYLCASSRRRTSGTQETQYFGPGTRLLVL.